Below, 20 T cell receptor beta chains from the same sample are listed, as sequenced in a study of cytomegalovirus exposure and HLA in healthy donors. Here immunoSEQ multiplex PCR was the method, and the copy in TCRdb shows in-frame clones only, minus some. The sample lists approximately 70,000 clones; roughly 92% were seen once. What was sequenced was PBMCs. The receptors come from a woman under 30 in good health and CMV-seronegative.

This clone was detected only a few times. The chain employs TRBV5-1 and TRBJ1-6; D gene unclear. V lost 0 bases, J lost 8 bases, and 6 bases lay in between. Germline assignment: CDR1 SGHRS and CDR2 YFSETQ. The CDR3 contains 13 residues. This CDR3 is CASSLGRDSPLHF. The CDR3 region has the DNA TGCGCCAGCAGCTTGGGGAGAGATTCACCCCTCCACTTT.

The chain combines TRBV19 with TRBJ1-5; no definite D call. Germline CDR1 and CDR2: LNHDA and SQIVND (reference sequence). The CDR3 runs 15 residues. Trimming pared 3 bases from V and 0 bases from J, leaving 9 bases between. In DNA form, the CDR3 reads TGTGCCAGTAGTATTCGTCAGGATAGCAATCAGCCCCAGCATTTT. It specifies CASSIRQDSNQPQHF.

The chain employs TRBV29-1 and TRBJ1-1, with D hard to call. Germline V gives CDR1 SQVTM, CDR2 ANQGSEA. V gave up 4 bases and J gave up 3 bases, with 12 bases separating them. The CDR3 is 13 amino acids. The CDR3 protein is CSVGKRSDTEAFF. The CDR3 nucleotides are TGCAGCGTTGGGAAGCGGTCGGACACTGAAGCTTTCTTT.

This chain joins TRBV28 and TRBJ1-5, with D possibly TRBD1 on 6 matching bases. The CDR3 spans 16 residues. The germline V and J ends were trimmed by 5 bases and 0 bases, with 14 bases remaining between them. The germline gives CDR1 MDHEN, CDR2 SYDVKM. CDR3 DNA sequence: TGTGCCAGCAGTGACTGGACAGCCCTTAGCAATCAGCCCCAGCATTTT. Protein: CASSDWTALSNQPQHF.

CDR3 DNA sequence: TGCGCCAGCAGCTTAAAGACAGGGAATCCCGGGGAGCTGTTTTTT. It translates to CASSLKTGNPGELFF. This rearrangement joins TRBV5-1 to TRBJ2-2; 7 bases align to TRBD1. V lost 2 bases, J lost 6 bases, and 7 bases stayed unmatched. From germline, CDR1 is SGHRS and CDR2 YFSETQ. This CDR3 has 15 amino acids. The entire variable domain, with the rest obtained from reference TRBV5-1 and TRBJ2-2, is as follows: KAGVTQTPRYLIKTRGQQVTLSCSPISGHRSVSWYQQTPGQGLQFLFEYFSETQRNKGNFPGRFSGRQFSNSRSEMNVSTLELGDSALYLCASSLKTGNPGELFFGEGSRLTVL.

V gene TRBV5-1 combines with J gene TRBJ1-1; TRBD1 matches 7 bases. V shed 4 bases, J shed 8 bases, and the junction held 14 bases outside the gene matches. CDR3 length: 15 residues. In germline, CDR1 is SGHRS, CDR2 YFSETQ. The CDR3 protein is CASSDGGTVDLEAFF. The CDR3, as DNA: TGCGCCAGCAGCGACGGTGGGACAGTTGACTTAGAAGCTTTCTTT. The complete variable domain, with remaining parts taken from reference TRBV5-1 and TRBJ1-1, reads KAGVTQTPRYLIKTRGQQVTLSCSPISGHRSVSWYQQTPGQGLQFLFEYFSETQRNKGNFPGRFSGRQFSNSRSEMNVSTLELGDSALYLCASSDGGTVDLEAFFGQGTRLTVV.

The chain combines TRBV18 with TRBJ1-5, with TRBD1 matching 8 bases. V gave up 3 bases and J gave up 3 bases; unmatched junction bases: 4. The CDR3 consists of 15 residues. Germline CDR1 and CDR2: KGHSH and LQKENI. The CDR3 bases are TGTGCCAGCTCACCGGACAGGGCGCTCAATCAGCCCCAGCATTTT. Translating gives CASSPDRALNQPQHF.

The chain joins TRBV5-1 to TRBJ1-1, with 9 bases matching TRBD1. After removal of 6 bases from V and 5 bases from J, the junction contained 8 bases not matched to a gene. Germline V gene lookup returns CDR1 SGHRS and CDR2 YFSETQ. CDR3 length equals 14 residues. CDR3 amino acids: CASTPGTGRTEAFF. Here the CDR3 DNA reads TGCGCCAGCACCCCGGGGACAGGGCGTACTGAAGCTTTCTTT.

The gene calls are TRBV19 and TRBJ1-2, with D uncertain. The CDR3 covers 13 residues. V gave up 3 bases and J gave up 3 bases, with 8 bases separating them. Germline loops: CDR1 LNHDA, CDR2 SQIVND (reference sequence). In nucleotides, the CDR3 is TGTGCCAGTAGTATTTTGGGAGACTATGGCTACACCTTC. Translating it yields CASSILGDYGYTF. The full variable domain, completed using reference TRBV19 and TRBJ1-2, is DGGITQSPKYLFRKEGQNVTLSCEQNLNHDAMYWYRQDPGQGLRLIYYSQIVNDFQKGDIAEGYSVSREKKESFPLTVTSAQKNPTAFYLCASSILGDYGYTFGSGTRLTVV.

V is TRBV6-1 and J is TRBJ1-2; TRBD1 is a possible D gene (5 bases). V was clipped by 0 bases and J by 3 bases, with 14 bases between them. Germline V gene data show CDR1 as MNHNS and CDR2 as SASEGT. The CDR3 totals 16 residues. The CDR3 DNA is TGTGCCAGCAGTGAAGCCGGGGGTCGGGGCCACTATGGCTACACCTTC. Translating it yields CASSEAGGRGHYGYTF.

The chain uses TRBV7-2 and TRBJ1-1, with TRBD1 identical over 8 bases. CDR1 is SGHTA, CDR2 FQGNSA, per germline. The CDR3 is made up of 12 amino acids. V lost 8 bases, J lost 8 bases, and 7 bases stayed unmatched. The CDR3 loop reads CASQRGQAEAFF. The DNA for the CDR3 is TGTGCCAGCCAAAGGGGACAGGCGGAAGCTTTCTTT.

The chain has TRBV28 and TRBJ1-2; weak D call: TRBD1 (5 bases). V dropped 2 bases and J dropped 5 bases, with 12 bases sitting between them. The CDR3 has 14 amino acids. Germline-derived CDR1 and CDR2 are MDHEN and SYDVKM. The CDR3 nucleotides are TGTGCCAGCAGTTTAGTGACAGTAACTTATGGCTACACCTTC. Residues: CASSLVTVTYGYTF.

J is TRBJ2-3 and V is TRBV14, with D maybe TRBD1 (6 bases). V was shortened by 1 base and J by 2 bases, with 22 bases between the two germline ends. This CDR3 has 19 amino acids. The germline V gene encodes CDR1 SGHDN and CDR2 FVKESK. CDR3 sequence reads: CASSQVVRTGWIFTDTQYF. The CDR3 DNA reads as TGTGCCAGCAGCCAAGTCGTAAGAACAGGGTGGATCTTCACAGATACGCAGTATTTT.

The CDR3 loop reads CASSLKGFIGELFF. The DNA of the CDR3 is TGTGCCAGCAGTTTAAAGGGGTTCATCGGGGAGCTGTTTTTT. V and J are TRBV28 and TRBJ2-2; D may be TRBD1 (5 bases). V lost 2 bases to trimming and J lost 7 bases, with 11 bases between them. Germline CDR1 reads MDHEN; CDR2 reads SYDVKM. CDR3 length: 14 amino acids.

DNA of the CDR3: TGTGCCAGTAGTAGACCTTATCCGGGATGGAATAATGAAAAACTGTTTTTT. Translation gives CASSRPYPGWNNEKLFF. The chain uses TRBV19 and TRBJ1-4; D is unclear. The germline gives CDR1 LNHDA, CDR2 SQIVND (reference sequence). V lost 4 bases, J lost 4 bases, and 19 bases lay in between. The CDR3 consists of 17 residues.

The chain joins TRBV6-6 to TRBJ2-3, with D possibly being TRBD2 (6 bases). Between the trimmed V and J ends, which lost 8 bases and 1 base, there was a span of 16 bases. The V gene's germline CDR1 is MNHNY and CDR2 SVGAGI (reference sequence). CDR3 length: 15 residues. The CDR3 sequence is CASRRTGTGTDTQYF. CDR3 in DNA: TGTGCCAGCCGGCGAACCGGGACTGGCACAGATACGCAGTATTTT.

The genes are TRBV5-5 and TRBJ2-1; a weak D match, TRBD2 (5 bases). CDR1 SGHKS and CDR2 YYEKEE come from the germline V gene (reference sequence). This CDR3 is built from 17 residues. V was shortened by 0 bases and J by 0 bases, with 13 bases between the two germline ends. The DNA of the CDR3 is TGTGCCAGCAGCTTGGCGGGATTTCTGAGCTCCTACAATGAGCAGTTCTTC. Protein product: CASSLAGFLSSYNEQFF.

The V and J genes are TRBV7-6 and TRBJ2-3, with unresolved D. Germline V gives CDR1 SGHVS, CDR2 FNYEAQ. The CDR3 runs to 13 residues. The germline V and J ends were trimmed by 1 base and 4 bases, with 6 bases remaining between them. The CDR3 loop is CASSLGSADTQYF. The CDR3 nucleotides read TGTGCCAGCAGCTTAGGGTCGGCAGATACGCAGTATTTT. The whole variable domain, filled in from reference TRBV7-6 and TRBJ2-3, reads GAGVSQSPRYKVTKRGQDVALRCDPISGHVSLYWYRQALGQGPEFLTYFNYEAQQDKSGLPNDRFSAERPEGSISTLTIQRTEQRDSAMYRCASSLGSADTQYFGPGTRLTVL.

J is TRBJ1-2 and V is TRBV7-8, with D perhaps TRBD1 (5 bases). V was cut by 5 bases and J by 3 bases, with 13 bases left in between. CDR3 size: 14 residues. Germline V CDR1 and CDR2: SGHVS, FQNEAQ. The CDR3 loop reads CASSPPQGDYGYTF. In DNA, the CDR3 is TGTGCCAGCAGCCCGCCTCAGGGTGACTATGGCTACACCTTC.

V and J are TRBV9 and TRBJ2-5, with TRBD1 as a possible D gene (7 bases). Germline-derived CDR1 and CDR2 are SGDLS and YYNGEE. CDR3 size: 16 residues. Trimming removed 0 bases from V and 3 bases from J, with 15 bases in between. The CDR3 reads CASSVVEGAGKETQYF. The CDR3 coding sequence is TGTGCCAGCAGCGTAGTAGAGGGGGCGGGGAAAGAGACCCAGTACTTC.